Reported below is one T cell receptor (beta chain). What it recognizes is unknown. The data were taken from a study of shared clonotypes between healthy human individuals. Study findings and constraints: Deeper or shallower sequencing was expected to change how clonotypes are shared among donors.

Sequenced by immunoSEQ multiplex PCR; TCRdb stores in-frame clones only, minus some. The table shows 2,500,000 or so clones, with 90% to 95% occurring only once. Germline lookup yields CDR1 GTSNPN and CDR2 SVGIG (reference sequence). The CDR3 totals 15 residues. V lost 4 bases, J lost 3 bases, and 19 bases lay in between. The rearrangement uses TRBV30 and TRBJ2-7; D possibly matches TRBD1 or TRBD2 (5 bases each). Sequencing was carried out using naive CD4+ T cells from PBMCs. Indicated subset: CD45RA+ positively selected. This receptor was taken from a man between 18 and 29 years old in good health. Some clones in this sample may be carry-over from other donors' samples. The CDR3 spells CAWMKPGERGYEQYF. The CDR3 DNA reads as TGTGCCTGGATGAAACCCGGGGAGAGGGGCTACGAGCAGTACTTC.